This T cell receptor beta chain was obtained from a study of chemoradiotherapy in HPV16-positive cancers. In the study overall: A couple of HPV16-positive patients' cells yielded candidate HPV-specific clones and common motifs.

Study-level points and caveats: HPV-specific T cells were functionally defined from only two HPV16-positive patients.

Sequenced by immunoSEQ multiplex PCR; TCRdb stores in-frame clones only, minus some. Altogether 3,500 to 5,000 clones are present, around 73% being singletons, with the ten largest covering over 8.5%. Concerning this clone: What it recognizes is unknown.

The CDR3 sequence is 17 residues long. The sequence was obtained from a human donor with HPV-associated anogenital cancer. The V call is TRBV21-1, the J call TRBJ1-5; the D call of TRBD1 is as the table states it, not checked on the DNA. TRBV21-1 is a pseudogene segment. The sequences come from tumor tissue, collected from a patient who underwent chemoradiotherapy. The CDR3 sequence: CASSKVIPEQGVQPQHF. The DNA for the CDR3 is TGTGCCAGCAGCAAAGTCATCCCGGAACAGGGCGTCCAGCCCCAGCATTTT.